This T cell receptor (beta chain) was observed in a study of blood T cell repertoires in COVID-19. Study as a whole: The samples span acute and convalescent COVID-19 from the United States, Italy and Spain. PBMCs, B-cell-depleted T cells, or T cells provided the cDNA or gDNA that made up the material.

Original handling: Amplification with reference gene primers provided the estimates of nucleated cell counts. This table comes from immunoSEQ multiplex PCR, and its TCRdb copy is limited to in-frame clones, with some not included. V and J calls and clone size come straight from that table; D and trimming were deduced from the DNA. The table includes 240,000 or so clones, 80% to 90% detected once. The CDR3 length is 13 residues. V and J are TRBV21-1 and TRBJ2-2; the table assigns TRBD2, which was not confirmed against the DNA. TRBV21-1 is described as a pseudogene. The sample taken for sequencing was peripheral blood. This sequence was found in a man aged 55 to 69 with acute or convalescent COVID-19. CDR3 residues: CASVGGNTGELFF. Here the CDR3 DNA reads TGTGCCAGCGTAGGAGGGAACACCGGGGAGCTGTTTTTT.